The following is a T cell receptor beta chain sequence with its context. This specimen comes from a study of blood T cell repertoires in COVID-19. Study details: Acute-phase and convalescent COVID-19 samples originated in the United States, Italy and Spain. The analysed material was cDNA or gDNA that came from T cells, B-cell-depleted T cells, or PBMCs.

The CDR3 covers 15 residues. Germline CDR1 reads MNHNY; CDR2 reads SVGAGI (reference sequence). The ends were cut back, 2 bases at V and 10 bases at J, with 15 bases in the middle. Original methodology: How many nucleated cells were present was estimated from reference gene primer amplification. Clones were read by immunoSEQ multiplex PCR, and TCRdb kept only the in-frame ones, dropping some. V, J and clone size reflect that table, while D and trimming were determined from the DNA. The sample consists of around 200,000 clones, about 89% of them appearing once. The chain has TRBV6-6 and TRBJ1-6; perhaps TRBD1 as D (6 bases). The receptor was isolated from a man aged 35-49 years with acute or convalescent COVID-19. Sequencing input: peripheral blood. The CDR3 sequence is CASSYRGGARSPLHF. In DNA, the CDR3 is TGTGCCAGCAGTTACCGGGGGGGGGCTCGATCACCCCTCCACTTT.